This T cell receptor beta chain stems from a study of cytomegalovirus exposure and HLA in healthy donors. This CDR3 spans 12 amino acids. The germline V gene encodes CDR1 MNHNY and CDR2 SVGAGI (reference sequence). V was pared by 4 bases and J by 4 bases, with 1 base of the junction left unmatched. In its sample, this clone was seen a few times. Antigen: not known. Use of 60 Vbeta and 13 Jbeta primers characterized the PCR. Method: immunoSEQ multiplex PCR; TCRdb's copy keeps in-frame clones and lacks some. This table has roughly 150,000 clones, roughly 80% appearing once. Study-wide results and limits: 87-base-pair reads could not separate some V segments, including TRBV6-2 and TRBV6-3.

Donors consisted of healthy bone marrow donors. The sequenced sample consisted of PBMCs. The chain couples TRBV6-6 to TRBJ2-7; 7 bases fit TRBD1. The TCR sequence derives from a male donor in good health and CMV-seropositive. The CDR3 nucleotides are TGTGCCAGCAGTTGGGACAGATACGAGCAGTACTTC. Its translation is CASSWDRYEQYF.